The source of this T cell receptor beta chain is a study of blood T cell repertoires in COVID-19. Study-wide background: The United States, Italy and Spain supplied acute and convalescent COVID-19 samples. PBMCs, B-cell-depleted T cells, or T cells were the source of the cDNA or gDNA that made up the material.

As originally analysed: The authors estimated nucleated cell counts from reference gene primer amplification. Only in-frame clones appear in the TCRdb table, and some are missing; sequencing was by immunoSEQ multiplex PCR. V and J calls and clone size come straight from that table; D and trimming were deduced from the DNA. The sample yields roughly 180,000 clones, about 90% seen once. Germline CDR1 reads GTSNPN; CDR2 reads SVGIG (reference sequence). Trimming at V came to 8 bases and at J to 5 bases, leaving 3 bases not matched to a gene. CDR3 length: 11 amino acids. The recovered donors of Cohort 3 showed two negative PCRs, clearance, or symptom resolution.

The specimen was PBMCs or T cells enriched from blood (not recorded which). The chain carries TRBV30 and TRBJ1-2, with 9 positions matching TRBD1. This TCR came from a woman aged 30 to 39 who had recovered from COVID-19. The CDR3 spells CAGGQGYGYTF. DNA of the CDR3: TGTGCCGGGGGACAGGGTTATGGCTACACCTTC. Full variable domain (rest looked up from reference TRBV30 and TRBJ1-2): SQTIHQWPATLVQPVGSPLSLECTVEGTSNPNLYWYRQAAGRGLQLLFYSVGIGQISSEVPQNLSASRPQDRQFILSSKKLLLSDSGFYLCAGGQGYGYTFGSGTRLTVV.